Below are 15 T cell receptor beta chains sequenced from a single sample in a study of CD8+CD57+ T cells in acquired aplastic anemia (dated by TCRdb to about 2018). Expansion of CD8+CD57+ cells had been shown by flow cytometry in the patients chosen for sequencing. The sequencer was an Illumina HiSeq 2000. Profiling of TCR beta VDJ combinations and CDR3 sequences used genomic DNA as the template. The raw public reads went through TCRdb reprocessing: fastp at Q25, MiXCR clone calling, in-frame beta chains kept. Under each unique CDR3 protein, matching rows form one entry showing the most common genes and DNA. The sample table holds 160,000 or so distinct CDR3 sequences, of which around half were seen once. 25% to 40% of the sample lies in the top ten. The material sequenced was sorted CD4+, CD8+, or CD8+CD57+ T cells (not recorded which) from PBMCs. The receptor source for this set is a human donor with aplastic anemia.

In this sample, this clonotype turned up a few times. The V and J genes are TRBV11-1 and TRBJ2-2; D remains unclear. The germline V gene has CDR1 SGHAT and CDR2 FQDESV (reference sequence). V was shortened by 4 bases and J by 1 base, with 10 bases between the two germline ends. The CDR3 runs 15 residues. The CDR3 region has the DNA TGTGCCAGCAGCTCCTACCGACAGAACACCGGGGAGCTGTTTTTT. It specifies CASSSYRQNTGELFF.

About this clonotype itself: A much larger clonotype is one base distant, so this may be a read error. The chain uses TRBV11-1 and TRBJ2-1; 9 positions agree with TRBD1. Germline V lookup: CDR1 SGHAT, CDR2 FQDESV (reference sequence). This CDR3 is built from 17 residues. The CDR3 reads CASSSTLQGASYNEQLF. The CDR3 nucleotides are TGTGCCAGCAGCTCTACCCTACAGGGGGCGTCCTACAATGAGCAGCTCTTC. The whole variable domain, filled in from reference TRBV11-1 and TRBJ2-1, reads EAEVAQSPRYKITEKSQAVAFWCDPISGHATLYWYRQILGQGPELLVQFQDESVVDDSQLPKDRFSAERLKGVDSTLKIQPAELGDSAMYLCASSSTLQGASYNEQLFGPGTRLTVL.

This clonotype occurred a few times. This rearrangement joins TRBV7-8 to TRBJ2-5; no clear D. CDR1 is SGHVS and CDR2 is FQNEAQ in the germline V gene. CDR3 size: 12 residues. The V end was cut by 5 bases, the J end by 4 bases, with 8 bases between. Here the CDR3 DNA reads TGTGCCAGCAGCCCCCGAGGAGAGACCCAGTACTTC. Amino acid sequence: CASSPRGETQYF.

V is TRBV7-2 and J is TRBJ2-5, with TRBD1 matching over 8 bases. V lost 6 bases to trimming and J lost 5 bases; unmatched junction nucleotides: 5. Germline loops: CDR1 SGHTA, CDR2 FQGNSA. The CDR3 length is 13 residues. The CDR3 is CASRLTGVETQYF. CDR3 DNA sequence: TGTGCCAGCAGGTTGACAGGGGTGGAGACCCAGTACTTC.

The V call is TRBV24-1, the J call TRBJ2-5; TRBD1 agrees at 10 bases. CDR1 and CDR2 (germline): KGHDR, SFDVKD. V trimming: 11 bases; J trimming: 5 bases; junction bases outside the gene matches: 13. The CDR3 length is 15 residues. The CDR3 region has the DNA TGTGCCAAAAGGCGGGGGACAGGGGATGAGGAGACCCAGTACTTC. Translating gives CAKRRGTGDEETQYF.

This clonotype was observed a handful of times. The rearrangement links TRBV15 to TRBJ1-6; tentatively, D is TRBD1 (6 bases). This CDR3 contains 15 residues. The germline gives CDR1 LNHNV, CDR2 YYDKDF (reference sequence). Trimming took 0 bases from V and 10 from J, leaving 13 bases between them. CDR3 amino acids: CATSRDLGGRSPLHF. The CDR3 nucleotides read TGTGCCACCAGCAGAGATCTAGGGGGACGGTCACCCCTCCACTTT. Using reference TRBV15 and TRBJ1-6 for the parts outside the CDR3, the full variable domain is DAMVIQNPRYQVTQFGKPVTLSCSQTLNHNVMYWYQQKSSQAPKLLFHYYDKDFNNEADTPDNFQSRRPNTSFCFLDIRSPGLGDTAMYLCATSRDLGGRSPLHFGNGTRLTVT.

The chain couples TRBV29-1 to TRBJ1-1; perhaps TRBD1 as D (6 bases). Germline V gene lookup returns CDR1 SQVTM and CDR2 ANQGSEA. Trimming cost V 1 base and J 5 bases, with 11 bases left between them. The CDR3 loop spans 13 amino acids. This CDR3 is CSVEAGVSTEAFF. The CDR3 coding sequence is TGCAGCGTTGAAGCAGGGGTATCGACTGAAGCTTTCTTT.

This clonotype was seen just once. The chain employs TRBV6-1 and TRBJ1-5, with D uncertain. The length of the CDR3 is 13 residues. Germline values: CDR1 MNHNS, CDR2 SASEGT. Deletions cut 7 bases from V and 2 bases from J, with 9 bases between. CDR3: CASNSCGNQPQHF. CDR3 in DNA: TGTGCCAGCAACAGCTGTGGCAATCAGCCCCAGCATTTT.

This clonotype occurred many times. The genes are TRBV20-1 and TRBJ2-1; 10 bases are shared with TRBD2. With 0 bases clipped from V and 4 bases from J, the junction kept 3 bases outside the gene matches. This CDR3 spans 15 amino acids. The V gene's germline CDR1 is DFQATT and CDR2 SNEGSKA (reference sequence). The CDR3 spells CSAREKLAGYNEQFF. CDR3 DNA sequence: TGCAGTGCTAGAGAAAAACTAGCGGGATACAATGAGCAGTTCTTC.

This clonotype was counted at least ten times. The gene calls are TRBV19 and TRBJ2-3; TRBD2 matches at 12 bases. The CDR3 is 14 residues long. Germline CDR1 reads LNHDA; CDR2 reads SQIVND (reference sequence). V lost 10 bases to trimming and J lost 7 bases; unmatched junction nucleotides: 9. The CDR3 here is CATSPGLAGYTQYF. The CDR3 DNA is TGTGCCACCTCGCCGGGACTAGCGGGTTATACGCAGTATTTT. The whole variable domain, filled in from reference TRBV19 and TRBJ2-3, reads DGGITQSPKYLFRKEGQNVTLSCEQNLNHDAMYWYRQDPGQGLRLIYYSQIVNDFQKGDIAEGYSVSREKKESFPLTVTSAQKNPTAFYLCATSPGLAGYTQYFGPGTRLTVL.

This clonotype has a single count. V and J are TRBV10-3 and TRBJ2-6; 14 bases are a match to TRBD2. The CDR3 runs 17 residues. Looked up from germline, CDR1 is ENHRY and CDR2 is SYGVKD. J was trimmed by 2 bases and V by 10 bases; bases with no gene match: 7. The CDR3 sequence is CATGLAGVGAGANVLTF. CDR3 sequence (DNA): TGTGCCACGGGACTAGCGGGAGTGGGGGCTGGGGCCAACGTCCTGACTTTC.

This rearrangement joins TRBV20-1 to TRBJ2-1; TRBD1 matches 10 bases. The germline gives CDR1 DFQATT, CDR2 SNEGSKA (reference sequence). This CDR3 comprises 16 residues. Trimming cost V 0 bases and J 6 bases; bases outside gene matches: 8. CDR3 DNA sequence: TGCAGTGCTAGAGATGGGGGGACAGGGGCTTTCAATGAGCAGTTCTTC. Encoded protein: CSARDGGTGAFNEQFF.

This clonotype was observed at least ten times. The chain has TRBV24-1 and TRBJ1-2; 9 bases are shared with TRBD1. Germline CDR1 reads KGHDR; CDR2 reads SFDVKD. This CDR3 has 16 amino acids. V gave up 4 bases and J gave up 8 bases; unmatched junction bases: 13. DNA of the CDR3: TGTGCCACCAGTGACTCAACAGGGGGCGCATTGGAAGGCTACACCTTC. Protein product: CATSDSTGGALEGYTF.

The chain uses TRBV12-3 or TRBV12-4 and TRBJ2-3; no definite D call. With 2 bases removed from V and 5 bases from J, the gap between germline ends came to 8 bases. The CDR3 totals 13 residues. This chain's CDR3 is CASSLRVGDTQYF. CDR3 in DNA: TGTGCCAGCAGTTTAAGGGTGGGAGATACGCAGTATTTT.

Many counts were recorded for this clonotype. The chain has TRBV24-1 and TRBJ1-5; 8 nucleotides match TRBD1. Germline lookup yields CDR1 KGHDR and CDR2 SFDVKD. Germline trimming cut 4 bases from V and 0 bases from J; bases unmatched to any gene: 4. CDR3 length: 16 residues. The CDR3 DNA follows: TGTGCCACCAGTGACGACGGGACAGGTAGCAATCAGCCCCAGCATTTT. This codes for CATSDDGTGSNQPQHF.